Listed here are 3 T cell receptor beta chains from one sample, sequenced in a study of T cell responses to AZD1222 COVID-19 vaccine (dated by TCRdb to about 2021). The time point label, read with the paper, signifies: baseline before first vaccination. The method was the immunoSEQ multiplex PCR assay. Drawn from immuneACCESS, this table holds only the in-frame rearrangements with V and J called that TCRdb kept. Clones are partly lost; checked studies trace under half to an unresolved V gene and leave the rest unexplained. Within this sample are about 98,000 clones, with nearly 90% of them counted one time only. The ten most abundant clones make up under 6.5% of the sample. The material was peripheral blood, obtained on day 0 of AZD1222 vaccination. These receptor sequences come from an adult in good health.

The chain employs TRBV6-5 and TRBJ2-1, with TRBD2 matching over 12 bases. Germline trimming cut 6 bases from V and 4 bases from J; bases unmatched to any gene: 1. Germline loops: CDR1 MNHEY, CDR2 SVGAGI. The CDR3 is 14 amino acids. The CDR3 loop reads CASSLAGGYNEQFF. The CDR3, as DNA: TGTGCCAGCAGCCTAGCGGGAGGGTACAATGAGCAGTTCTTC.

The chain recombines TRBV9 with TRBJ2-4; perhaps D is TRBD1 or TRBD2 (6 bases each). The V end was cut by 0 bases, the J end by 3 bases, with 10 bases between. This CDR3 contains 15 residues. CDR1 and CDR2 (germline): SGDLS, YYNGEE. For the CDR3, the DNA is TGTGCCAGCAGCGTAGGGGGGGCGCTCAAAAACATTCAGTACTTC. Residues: CASSVGGALKNIQYF.

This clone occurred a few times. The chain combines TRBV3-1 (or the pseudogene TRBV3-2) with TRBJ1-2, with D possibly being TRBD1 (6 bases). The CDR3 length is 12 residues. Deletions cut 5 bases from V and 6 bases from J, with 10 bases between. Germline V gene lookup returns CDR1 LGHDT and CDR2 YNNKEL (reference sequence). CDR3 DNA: TGTGCCAGCAGCAACCAGGGGAATGGCTACACCTTC. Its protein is CASSNQGNGYTF.